This T cell receptor beta chain came from a study of regulatory T cells in long-lasting Graves disease. The study, taken as a whole, reports: Researchers examined only peripheral blood and not thyroid tissue.

Time point defined: newly diagnosed GD, antithyroid drugs for less than 3 months. Following extraction of RNA from PBMCs, that RNA was used to make the TCR library. Under American Thyroid Association guidelines, Graves' disease was diagnosed. This CDR3 has 14 amino acids. The germline V gene has CDR1 SGHDT and CDR2 YYEEEE. V lost 4 bases and J 5 bases, leaving 13 bases between the germline ends. Arm-PCR of CDR3 regions with iRepertoire HTBI primers generated TCR beta libraries. Study processing details: Throughout the samples, researchers identified 50 to 75 TRBV and about 15 TRBJ segments. TCRdb re-called the multiplex PCR reads with MiXCR, one entry per CDR3 protein. TCRdb's processing, not the authors' own work, is the source of the V and J calls. The repertoire holds about 470,000 distinct CDR3 sequences, with roughly 15% as singletons. For this clonotype: No antigen is known for it.

The data were also submitted as part of a second study, on T cells in Graves' hyperthyroidism and ophthalmopathy.

The rearrangement links TRBV5-6 to TRBJ2-1; D is unclear. The sequence was obtained from a middle-aged man with Graves disease. The sample in question was peripheral blood mononuclear cells (PBMCs), obtained at new diagnosis, from a patient treated with antithyroid drugs. CDR3 residues: CASSALLFNNEQFF. CDR3 nucleotides: TGTGCCAGCAGCGCCCTGCTATTTAACAATGAGCAGTTCTTC.